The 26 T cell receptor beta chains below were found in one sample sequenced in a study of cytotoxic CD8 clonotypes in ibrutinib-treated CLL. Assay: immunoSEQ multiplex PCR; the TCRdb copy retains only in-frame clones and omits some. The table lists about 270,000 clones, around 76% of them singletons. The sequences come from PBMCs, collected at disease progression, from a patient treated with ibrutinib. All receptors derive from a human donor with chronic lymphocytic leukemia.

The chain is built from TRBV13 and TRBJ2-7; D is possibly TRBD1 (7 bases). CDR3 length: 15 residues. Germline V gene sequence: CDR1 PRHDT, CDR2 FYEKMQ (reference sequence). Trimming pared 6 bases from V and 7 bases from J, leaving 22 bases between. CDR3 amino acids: CASSRTGPSGGEQYF. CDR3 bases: TGTGCCAGCAGTCGGACAGGACCCTCCGGAGGGGAGCAGTACTTC.

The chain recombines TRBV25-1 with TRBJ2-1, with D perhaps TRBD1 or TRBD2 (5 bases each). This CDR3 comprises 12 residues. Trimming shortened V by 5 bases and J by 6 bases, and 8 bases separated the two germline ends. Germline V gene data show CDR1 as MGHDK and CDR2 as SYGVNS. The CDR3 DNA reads TGTGCCAGCAGTATGGGGACCAATGAGCAGTTCTTC. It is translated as CASSMGTNEQFF.

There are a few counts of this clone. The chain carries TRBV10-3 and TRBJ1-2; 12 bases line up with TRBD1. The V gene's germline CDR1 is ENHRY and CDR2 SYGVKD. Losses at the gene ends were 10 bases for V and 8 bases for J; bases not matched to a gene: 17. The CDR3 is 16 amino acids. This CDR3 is CATLAGTGGAPRGYTF. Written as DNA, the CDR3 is TGTGCCACTCTGGCCGGGACAGGGGGCGCCCCGAGGGGCTACACCTTC.

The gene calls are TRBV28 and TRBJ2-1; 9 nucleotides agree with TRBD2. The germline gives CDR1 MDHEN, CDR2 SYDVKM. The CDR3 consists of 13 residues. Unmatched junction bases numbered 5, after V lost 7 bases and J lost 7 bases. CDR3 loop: CASIRAGGNEQFF. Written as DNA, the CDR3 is TGTGCCAGCATAAGGGCGGGAGGGAATGAGCAGTTCTTC.

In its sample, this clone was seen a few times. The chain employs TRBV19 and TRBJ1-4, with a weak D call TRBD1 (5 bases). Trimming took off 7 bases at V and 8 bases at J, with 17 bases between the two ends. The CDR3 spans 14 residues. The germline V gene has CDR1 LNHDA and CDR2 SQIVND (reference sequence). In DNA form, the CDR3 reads TGTGCCAGTAACGCGGCGCAGAAGGGGGAAAAACTGTTTTTT. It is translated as CASNAAQKGEKLFF.

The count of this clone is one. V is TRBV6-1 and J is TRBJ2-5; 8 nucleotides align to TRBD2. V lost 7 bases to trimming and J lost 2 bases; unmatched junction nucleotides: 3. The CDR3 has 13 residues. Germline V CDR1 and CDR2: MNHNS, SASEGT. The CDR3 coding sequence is TGTGCCAGCAAGCGGGGGTTACAAGAGACCCAGTACTTC. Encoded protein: CASKRGLQETQYF.

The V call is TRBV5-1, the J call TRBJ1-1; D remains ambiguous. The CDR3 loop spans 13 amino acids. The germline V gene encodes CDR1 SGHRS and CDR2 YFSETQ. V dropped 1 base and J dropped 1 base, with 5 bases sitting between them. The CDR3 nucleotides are TGCGCCAGCAGCTTGTTGGCGAACACTGAAGCTTTCTTT. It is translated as CASSLLANTEAFF.

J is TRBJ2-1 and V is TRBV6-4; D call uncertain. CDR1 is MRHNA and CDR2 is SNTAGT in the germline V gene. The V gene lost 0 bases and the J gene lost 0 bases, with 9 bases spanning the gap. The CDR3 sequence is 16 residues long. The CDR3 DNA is TGTGCCAGCAGTGACTCGGCACCCGGCTCCTACAATGAGCAGTTCTTC. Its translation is CASSDSAPGSYNEQFF.

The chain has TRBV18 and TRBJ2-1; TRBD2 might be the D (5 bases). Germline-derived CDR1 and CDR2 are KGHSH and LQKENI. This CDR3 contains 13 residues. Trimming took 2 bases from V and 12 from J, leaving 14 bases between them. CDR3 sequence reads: CASSPESGNVQFF. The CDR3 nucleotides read TGTGCCAGCTCACCAGAATCCGGGAACGTGCAGTTCTTC.

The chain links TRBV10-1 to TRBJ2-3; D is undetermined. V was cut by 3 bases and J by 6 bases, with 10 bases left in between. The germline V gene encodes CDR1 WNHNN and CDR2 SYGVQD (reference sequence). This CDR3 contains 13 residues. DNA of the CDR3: TGCGCCAGCAGTGAAGTGGCGGTGGATACGCAGTATTTT. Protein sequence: CASSEVAVDTQYF.

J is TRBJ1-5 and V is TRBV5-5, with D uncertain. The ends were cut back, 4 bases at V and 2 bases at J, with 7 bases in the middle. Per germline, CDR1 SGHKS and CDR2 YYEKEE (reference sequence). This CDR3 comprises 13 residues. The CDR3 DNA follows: TGTGCCAGCAGCACAGAGGGCAATCAGCCCCAGCATTTT. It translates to CASSTEGNQPQHF. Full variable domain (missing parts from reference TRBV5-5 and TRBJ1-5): DAGVTQSPTHLIKTRGQQVTLRCSPISGHKSVSWYQQVLGQGPQFIFQYYEKEERGRGNFPDRFSARQFPNYSSELNVNALLLGDSALYLCASSTEGNQPQHFGDGTRLSIL.

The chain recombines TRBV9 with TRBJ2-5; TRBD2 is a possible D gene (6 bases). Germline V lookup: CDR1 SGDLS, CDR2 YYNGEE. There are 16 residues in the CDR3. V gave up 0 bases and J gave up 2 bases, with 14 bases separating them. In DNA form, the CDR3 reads TGTGCCAGCAGCGTAGGAGGAGGGTCAAATCAAGAGACCCAGTACTTC. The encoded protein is CASSVGGGSNQETQYF.

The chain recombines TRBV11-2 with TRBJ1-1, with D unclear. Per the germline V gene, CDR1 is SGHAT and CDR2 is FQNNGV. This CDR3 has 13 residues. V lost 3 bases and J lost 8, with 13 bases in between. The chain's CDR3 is CASSFSATREAFF. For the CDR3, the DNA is TGTGCCAGCAGCTTTTCGGCAACTCGAGAAGCTTTCTTT. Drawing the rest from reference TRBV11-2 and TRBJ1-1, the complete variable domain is EAGVAQSPRYKIIEKRQSVAFWCNPISGHATLYWYQQILGQGPKLLIQFQNNGVVDDSQLPKDRFSAERLKGVDSTLKIQPAKLEDSAVYLCASSFSATREAFFGQGTRLTVV.

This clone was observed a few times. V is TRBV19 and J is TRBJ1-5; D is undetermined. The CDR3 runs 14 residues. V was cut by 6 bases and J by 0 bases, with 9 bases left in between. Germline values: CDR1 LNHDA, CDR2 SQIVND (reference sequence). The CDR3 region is CASRPGYSNQPQHF. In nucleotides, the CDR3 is TGTGCCAGTAGGCCGGGATATAGCAATCAGCCCCAGCATTTT.

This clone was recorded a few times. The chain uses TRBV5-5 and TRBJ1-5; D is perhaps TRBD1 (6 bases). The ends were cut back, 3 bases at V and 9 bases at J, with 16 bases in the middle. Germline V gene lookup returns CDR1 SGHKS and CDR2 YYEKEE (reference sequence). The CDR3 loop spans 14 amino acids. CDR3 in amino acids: CASSYGQLYWPQHF. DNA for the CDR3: TGTGCCAGCAGCTACGGACAGCTATATTGGCCCCAGCATTTT.

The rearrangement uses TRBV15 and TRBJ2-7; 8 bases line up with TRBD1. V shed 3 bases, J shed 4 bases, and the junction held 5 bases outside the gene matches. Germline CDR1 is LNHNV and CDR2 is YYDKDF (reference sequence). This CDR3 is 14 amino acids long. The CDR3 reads CATSRDRDGYEQYF. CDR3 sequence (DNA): TGTGCCACCAGCAGGGACAGGGACGGGTACGAGCAGTACTTC.

The CDR3 reads CASSLDRAGDTQYF. In DNA form, the CDR3 reads TGCGCCAGCAGCTTGGACAGGGCTGGAGATACGCAGTATTTT. The genes are TRBV5-1 and TRBJ2-3; D is possibly TRBD1 (6 bases). This CDR3 region has 14 residues. Looked up from germline, CDR1 is SGHRS and CDR2 is YFSETQ. The V and J ends lost 0 bases and 5 bases respectively, with 10 bases between them. The variable domain in full, completed from reference TRBV5-1 and TRBJ2-3, reads KAGVTQTPRYLIKTRGQQVTLSCSPISGHRSVSWYQQTPGQGLQFLFEYFSETQRNKGNFPGRFSGRQFSNSRSEMNVSTLELGDSALYLCASSLDRAGDTQYFGPGTRLTVL.

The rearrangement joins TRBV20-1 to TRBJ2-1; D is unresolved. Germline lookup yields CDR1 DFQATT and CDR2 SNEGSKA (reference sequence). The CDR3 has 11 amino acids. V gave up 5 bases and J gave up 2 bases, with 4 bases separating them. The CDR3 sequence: CSALAYNEQFF. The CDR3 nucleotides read TGCAGTGCTCTTGCCTACAATGAGCAGTTCTTC.

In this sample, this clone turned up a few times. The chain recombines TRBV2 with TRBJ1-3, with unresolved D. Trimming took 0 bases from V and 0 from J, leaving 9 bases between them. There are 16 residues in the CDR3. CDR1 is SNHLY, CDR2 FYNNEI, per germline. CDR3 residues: CASSEASFVSGNTIYF. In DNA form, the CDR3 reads TGTGCCAGCAGTGAAGCCAGTTTCGTCTCTGGAAACACCATATATTTT.

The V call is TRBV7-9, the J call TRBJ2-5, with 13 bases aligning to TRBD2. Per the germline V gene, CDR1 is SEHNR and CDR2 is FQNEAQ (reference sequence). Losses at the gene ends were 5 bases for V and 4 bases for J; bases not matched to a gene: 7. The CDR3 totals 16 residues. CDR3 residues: CASSGLAGEWGETQYF. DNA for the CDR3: TGTGCCAGCAGCGGACTAGCGGGAGAGTGGGGAGAGACCCAGTACTTC.

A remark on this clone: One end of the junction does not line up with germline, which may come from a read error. In DNA, the CDR3 is TGTGCCAGCAGCGCGTCTGGGACTAGCAGAGATACGCAGTATTTT. It is translated as CASSASGTSRDTQYF. This rearrangement joins TRBV9 to TRBJ2-3, with 9 bases that match TRBD2. Per the germline V gene, CDR1 is SGDLS and CDR2 is YYNGEE. This CDR3 spans 15 amino acids.

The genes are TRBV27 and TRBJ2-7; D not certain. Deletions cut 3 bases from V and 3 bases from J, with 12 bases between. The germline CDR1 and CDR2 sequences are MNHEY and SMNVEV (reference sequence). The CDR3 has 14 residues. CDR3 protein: CASSFGEASYEQYF. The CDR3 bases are TGTGCCAGCAGTTTTGGTGAAGCGAGCTACGAGCAGTACTTC.

The CDR3 coding sequence is TGTGCCAGCAGCGCAGGGGTGGGCCATTACGAGCAGTACTTC. Its translation: CASSAGVGHYEQYF. The chain recombines TRBV11-2 with TRBJ2-7; D perhaps matches TRBD1 (6 bases). The CDR3 sequence is 14 residues long. With 5 bases removed from V and 4 bases from J, the gap between germline ends came to 15 bases. Looked up from germline, CDR1 is SGHAT and CDR2 is FQNNGV.

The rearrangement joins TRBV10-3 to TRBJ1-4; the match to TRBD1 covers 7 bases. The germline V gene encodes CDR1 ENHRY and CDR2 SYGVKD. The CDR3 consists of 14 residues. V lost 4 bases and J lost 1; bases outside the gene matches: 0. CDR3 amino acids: CAISGDRTNEKLFF. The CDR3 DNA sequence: TGTGCCATCAGTGGGGACAGAACTAATGAAAAACTGTTTTTT.

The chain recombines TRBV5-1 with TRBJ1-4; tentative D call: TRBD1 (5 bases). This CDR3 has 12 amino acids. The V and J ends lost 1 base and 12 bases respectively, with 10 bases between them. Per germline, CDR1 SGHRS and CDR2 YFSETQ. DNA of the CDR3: TGCGCCAGCAGCTTGCCATCCAGGGAACTGTTTTTT. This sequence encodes CASSLPSRELFF.

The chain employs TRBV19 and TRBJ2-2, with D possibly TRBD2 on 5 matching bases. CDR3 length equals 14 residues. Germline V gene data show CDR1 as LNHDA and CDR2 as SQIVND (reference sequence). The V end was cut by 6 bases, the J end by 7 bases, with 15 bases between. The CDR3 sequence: CASSGVPLGGELFF. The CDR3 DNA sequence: TGTGCCAGTAGCGGGGTCCCTCTGGGCGGGGAGCTGTTTTTT.